This is a list of T cell receptor beta chains from one sample in a study of long-term antiretroviral therapy in people with HIV. Profiled with immunoSEQ multiplex PCR; TCRdb holds only in-frame clones, not every one. This table holds around 7,900 clones, about four fifths found once. Sequenced here: unsorted PBMCs, sampled 0.1 years after starting antiretroviral therapy. The receptor set was obtained from a man aged 35-49 years with HIV. Both conserved end residues are part of each CDR3. D genes are given only for firm matches. A row's size may be missing; if present it is once, few, many or a size class.

J gene	clone size	D gene	V gene	CDR3 protein	CDR3 DNA
TRBJ2-7	.	.	TRBV4-2	CASSQVGREQYF	TGTGCCAGCAGCCAAGTGGGCAGGGAGCAGTACTTC
TRBJ2-2	.	.	TRBV6-4	CASSDRGTGELFF	TGTGCCAGCAGTGACAGGGGCACCGGGGAGCTGTTTTTT
TRBJ2-1	.	.	TRBV7-6	CASSFTRYNEQFF	TGTGCCAGCAGCTTCACTCGGTACAATGAGCAGTTCTTC
TRBJ2-7	.	TRBD1	TRBV2	CASSRPPGQKHYEQYF	TGTGCCAGCAGTCGGCCCCCGGGACAGAAGCACTACGAGCAGTACTTC
TRBJ2-7	few	.	TRBV6-1	CASSSRGLRDEQYF	TGTGCCAGCAGTTCCCGGGGCCTAAGGGACGAGCAGTACTTC
TRBJ2-6	once	.	TRBV7-3	CASSLRYNGVLTF	TGTGCCAGCAGCTTACGATATAATGGGGTCCTGACTTTC
TRBJ2-7	.	.	TRBV14	CASSQDFVPHEQYF	TGTGCCAGCAGCCAAGATTTTGTCCCCCACGAGCAGTACTTC
TRBJ1-5	few	TRBD1	TRBV7-2	CASSTQPGQGVQPQHF	TGTGCCAGCAGCACACAACCGGGACAGGGAGTCCAGCCCCAGCATTTT
TRBJ1-5	.	.	TRBV2	CASKSLYSNQPQHF	TGTGCCAGCAAATCCCTGTATAGCAATCAGCCCCAGCATTTT
TRBJ1-1	.	.	TRBV19	CASSISHGVDTEAFF	TGTGCCAGTAGTATAAGTCACGGTGTGGACACTGAAGCTTTCTTT
TRBJ2-2	.	.	TRBV21-1	CARLDCYGELFF	TGTGCCAGATTGGACTGTTACGGGGAGCTGTTTTTT
TRBJ1-5	once	.	TRBV30	CAWSVTGDQPQHF	TGTGCCTGGAGTGTAACCGGGGATCAGCCCCAGCATTTT
TRBJ1-2	.	.	TRBV19	CASSMEGYYGYTF	TGTGCCAGTAGTATGGAGGGTTACTATGGCTACACCTTC
TRBJ1-2	.	.	TRBV5-5	CASSYLVGGYTF	TGTGCCAGCAGCTACCTCGTAGGGGGCTACACCTTC
TRBJ2-7	.	.	TRBV28	CASSFRQSSYEQYF	TGTGCCAGCAGTTTTCGACAGAGCTCCTACGAGCAGTACTTC
TRBJ1-1	.	TRBD1	TRBV30	CAWSAGTGSKTEAFF	TGTGCCTGGAGTGCAGGGACAGGTAGTAAAACTGAAGCTTTCTTT
TRBJ2-3	.	.	TRBV5-6	CASGLAVISTDTQYF	TGTGCCAGCGGATTAGCGGTTATAAGCACAGATACGCAGTATTTT
TRBJ2-7	.	.	TRBV4-3	CASSQDGVHYGYEQYF	TGCGCCAGCAGCCAAGATGGGGTCCACTACGGTTACGAGCAGTACTTC
TRBJ2-3	few	.	TRBV14	CASSQVGTDTQYF	TGTGCCAGCAGCCAAGTGGGCACAGATACGCAGTATTTT
TRBJ2-7	.	.	TRBV6-5	CASSYGAGAYEQYF	TGTGCCAGCAGTTACGGGGCAGGGGCATACGAGCAGTACTTC
TRBJ1-1	large	.	TRBV5-4	CASSRTLNTEAFF	TGTGCCAGCAGCAGGACACTAAACACTGAAGCTTTCTTT
TRBJ2-4	.	TRBD1	TRBV7-2	CASSLMAGGADIQYF	TGTGCCAGCAGCTTAATGGCAGGGGGCGCGGACATTCAGTACTTC
TRBJ1-2	.	.	TRBV11-2	CASSPGGIHPGYTF	TGTGCCAGCAGCCCTGGGGGCATCCATCCGGGCTACACCTTC
TRBJ2-1	.	TRBD2	TRBV7-9	CASRFLAGGHNEQFF	TGTGCCAGCAGGTTCCTAGCGGGGGGGCACAATGAGCAGTTCTTC
TRBJ2-6	.	.	TRBV30	CASAGPSGANVLTF	TGTGCCTCCGCAGGGCCCTCTGGGGCCAACGTCCTGACTTTC
TRBJ2-7	.	TRBD1	TRBV6-1	CASSGGGQGAAEQYF	TGTGCCAGCAGTGGGGGGGGACAGGGGGCTGCCGAGCAGTACTTC
TRBJ2-7	.	.	TRBV10-1	CASSDPAGSSYEQYF	TGCGCCAGCAGTGATCCAGCCGGGAGCTCCTACGAGCAGTACTTC
TRBJ1-2	.	.	TRBV4-2	CASSQDGPLGGYTF	TGTGCCAGCAGCCAAGATGGCCCCCTGGGGGGCTACACCTTC
TRBJ2-3	.	.	TRBV14	CASSQVGDTQYF	TGTGCCAGCAGCCAAGTTGGGGATACGCAGTATTTT
TRBJ1-2	.	.	TRBV4-1	CASSQPESPSYGYTF	TGCGCCAGCAGCCAGCCAGAGTCCCCTAGCTATGGCTACACCTTC
TRBJ1-1	.	.	TRBV29-1	CSVALGTEAFF	TGCAGCGTTGCCCTGGGTACTGAAGCTTTCTTT
TRBJ2-3	.	TRBD1	TRBV29-1	CSVEDPETGSTDTQYF	TGCAGCGTTGAAGATCCCGAGACAGGGAGCACAGATACGCAGTATTTT
TRBJ1-2	.	.	TRBV5-6	CASSLPGDYGYTF	TGTGCCAGCAGCTTGCCAGGGGACTATGGCTACACCTTC
TRBJ2-7	.	TRBD2	TRBV5-1	CASSKGLAGYEQYF	TGCGCCAGCAGCAAGGGACTAGCGGGTTACGAGCAGTACTTC
TRBJ2-3	.	.	TRBV7-6	CASSTGTRDTQYF	TGTGCCAGCAGCACGGGAACACGAGATACGCAGTATTTT
TRBJ1-1	.	.	TRBV13	CASSLRAGSLNTEAFF	TGTGCCAGCAGCTTAAGGGCTGGGTCCCTGAACACTGAAGCTTTCTTT
TRBJ1-2	.	TRBD1	TRBV28	CASRPEQGNYGYTF	TGTGCCAGCAGACCCGAACAGGGGAACTATGGCTACACCTTC
TRBJ2-7	large	TRBD1	TRBV30	CAWSGTGKTYEQYF	TGTGCCTGGAGTGGGACAGGAAAAACCTACGAGCAGTACTTC
TRBJ2-2	.	TRBD1	TRBV19	CASSLLGGPGELFF	TGTGCCAGCTCCCTTCTAGGGGGCCCCGGGGAGCTGTTTTTT
TRBJ1-5	once	.	TRBV4-3	CASSQGDTRDQPQHF	TGCGCCAGCAGCCAAGGGGACACCAGGGATCAGCCCCAGCATTTT
TRBJ2-2	.	.	TRBV9	CASSVEGGGLTGELFF	TGTGCCAGCAGCGTAGAAGGCGGGGGCCTCACCGGGGAGCTGTTTTTT
TRBJ1-5	few	.	TRBV6-5	CASSKTGNQPQHF	TGTGCCAGTTCGAAGACAGGTAATCAGCCCCAGCATTTT
TRBJ1-3	.	TRBD1	TRBV7-6	CASSLGRGQGAGNTIYF	TGTGCCAGCAGCTTAGGGCGGGGACAGGGGGCTGGAAACACCATATATTTT
TRBJ2-7	.	.	TRBV6-5	CASRGAGEISEQYF	TGTGCCAGCAGGGGCGCAGGGGAGATATCTGAGCAGTACTTC
TRBJ1-6	.	TRBD1	TRBV30	CAWSVQGQGIYNSPLHF	TGTGCCTGGAGTGTACAGGGACAGGGGATCTATAATTCACCCCTCCACTTT
TRBJ1-2	few	.	TRBV20-1	CSAITNYGYTF	TGCAGTGCTATCACGAACTATGGCTACACCTTC
TRBJ2-7	.	.	TRBV6-6	CASIWTCEQYF	TGTGCCAGCATCTGGACCTGTGAGCAGTACTTC
TRBJ1-6	.	TRBD1	TRBV5-1	CASTSSGQGANSPLHF	TGCGCCAGCACCAGCTCGGGACAGGGAGCAAATTCACCCCTCCACTTT
TRBJ2-1	once	TRBD1	TRBV29-1	CSVQGVTDRSYNEQFF	TGCAGCGTCCAGGGGGTGACAGACCGCTCCTACAATGAGCAGTTCTTC
TRBJ1-2	.	TRBD1	TRBV9	CASSVTDWGTGGLGGYGYTF	TGTGCCAGCAGCGTAACCGACTGGGGGACAGGGGGCCTTGGCGGCTATGGCTACACCTTC